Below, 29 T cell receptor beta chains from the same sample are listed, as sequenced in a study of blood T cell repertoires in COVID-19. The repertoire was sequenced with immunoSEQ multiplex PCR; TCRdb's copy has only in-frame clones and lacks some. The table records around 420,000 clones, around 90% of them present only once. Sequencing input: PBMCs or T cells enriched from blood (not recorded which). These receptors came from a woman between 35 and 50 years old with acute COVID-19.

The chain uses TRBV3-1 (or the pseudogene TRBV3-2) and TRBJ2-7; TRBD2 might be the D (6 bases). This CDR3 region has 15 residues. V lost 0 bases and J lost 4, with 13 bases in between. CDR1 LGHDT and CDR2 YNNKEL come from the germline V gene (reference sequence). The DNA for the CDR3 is TGTGCCAGCAGCCAAGACGGGACTGGACTATACGAGCAGTACTTC. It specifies CASSQDGTGLYEQYF.

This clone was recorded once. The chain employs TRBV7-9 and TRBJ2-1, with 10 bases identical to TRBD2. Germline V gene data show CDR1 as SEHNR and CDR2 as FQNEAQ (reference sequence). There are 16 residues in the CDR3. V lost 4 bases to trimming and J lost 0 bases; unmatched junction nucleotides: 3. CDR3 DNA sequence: TGTGCCAGCAGCTCCACTAGCGGGGTCTCCTACAATGAGCAGTTCTTC. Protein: CASSSTSGVSYNEQFF.

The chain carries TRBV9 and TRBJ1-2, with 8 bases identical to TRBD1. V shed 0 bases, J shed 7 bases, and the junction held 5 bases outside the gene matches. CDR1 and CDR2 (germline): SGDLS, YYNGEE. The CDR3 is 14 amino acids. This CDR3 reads CASSVAGQARGYTF. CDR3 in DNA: TGTGCCAGCAGCGTAGCGGGACAGGCTCGTGGCTACACCTTC.

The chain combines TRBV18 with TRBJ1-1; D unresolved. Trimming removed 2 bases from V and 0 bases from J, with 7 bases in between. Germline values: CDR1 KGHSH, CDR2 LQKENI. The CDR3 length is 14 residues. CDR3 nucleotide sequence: TGTGCCAGCTCACCATCGGAGATGAACACTGAAGCTTTCTTT. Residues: CASSPSEMNTEAFF.

CDR3 in DNA: TGCAGCGTCGTGGGACAGTACACAGATACGCAGTATTTT. As protein: CSVVGQYTDTQYF. The chain joins TRBV29-1 to TRBJ2-3; 7 bases are shared with TRBD1. The germline CDR1 and CDR2 sequences are SQVTM and ANQGSEA. V lost 6 bases to trimming and J lost 2 bases; unmatched junction nucleotides: 5. The CDR3 has 13 residues.

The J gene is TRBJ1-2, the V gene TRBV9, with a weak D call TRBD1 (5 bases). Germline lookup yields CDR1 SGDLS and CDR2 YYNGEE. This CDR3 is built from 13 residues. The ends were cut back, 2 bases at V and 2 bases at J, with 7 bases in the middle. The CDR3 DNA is TGTGCCAGCAGCGTTTGGGGCAACTATGGCTACACCTTC. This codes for CASSVWGNYGYTF.

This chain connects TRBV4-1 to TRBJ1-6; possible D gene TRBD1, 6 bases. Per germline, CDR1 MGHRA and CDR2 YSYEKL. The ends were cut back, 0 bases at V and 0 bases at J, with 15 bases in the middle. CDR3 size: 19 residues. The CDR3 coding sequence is TGCGCCAGCAGCCAAGATACAGCAGGGGAGTTCTCCTATAATTCACCCCTCCACTTT. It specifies CASSQDTAGEFSYNSPLHF.

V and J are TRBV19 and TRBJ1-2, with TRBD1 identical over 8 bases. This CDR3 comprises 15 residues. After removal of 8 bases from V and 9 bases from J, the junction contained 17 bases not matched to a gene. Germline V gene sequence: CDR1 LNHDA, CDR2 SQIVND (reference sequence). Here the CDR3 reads CASLQGGTGALSYTF. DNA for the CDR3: TGTGCCAGTCTCCAAGGGGGGACAGGTGCCCTTAGCTACACCTTC.

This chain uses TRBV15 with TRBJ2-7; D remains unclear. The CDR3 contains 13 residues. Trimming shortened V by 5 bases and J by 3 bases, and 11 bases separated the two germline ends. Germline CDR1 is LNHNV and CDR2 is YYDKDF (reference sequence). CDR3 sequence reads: CATSPRVNYEQYF. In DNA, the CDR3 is TGTGCCACCAGCCCCCGCGTAAACTACGAGCAGTACTTC.

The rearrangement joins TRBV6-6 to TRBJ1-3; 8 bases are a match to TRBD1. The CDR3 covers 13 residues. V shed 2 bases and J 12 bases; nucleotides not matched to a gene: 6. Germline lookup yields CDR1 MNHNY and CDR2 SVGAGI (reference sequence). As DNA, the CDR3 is TGTGCCAGCAGTTACGGGAGGACAGGGATCATATATTTT. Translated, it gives CASSYGRTGIIYF.

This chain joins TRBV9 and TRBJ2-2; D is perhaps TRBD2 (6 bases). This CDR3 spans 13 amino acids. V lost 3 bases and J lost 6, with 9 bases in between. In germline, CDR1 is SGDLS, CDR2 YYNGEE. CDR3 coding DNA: TGTGCCAGCAGCGAGGGAGGAGCCGGGGAGCTGTTTTTT. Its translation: CASSEGGAGELFF.

CDR3 coding DNA: TGTGCCAGCTCACCGCCGACTAGGCCTAGCACAGATACGCAGTATTTT. Protein product: CASSPPTRPSTDTQYF. The genes are TRBV18 and TRBJ2-3, with D tentatively TRBD2 (6 bases). Germline CDR1 reads KGHSH; CDR2 reads LQKENI. There are 16 residues in the CDR3. V dropped 3 bases and J dropped 0 bases, with 13 bases sitting between them.

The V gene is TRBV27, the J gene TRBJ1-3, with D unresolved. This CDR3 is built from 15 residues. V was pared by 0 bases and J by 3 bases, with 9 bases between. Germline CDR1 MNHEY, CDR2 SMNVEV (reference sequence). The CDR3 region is CASSLSSGSGNTIYF. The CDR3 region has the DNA TGTGCCAGCAGTTTATCTTCGGGGAGTGGAAACACCATATATTTT.

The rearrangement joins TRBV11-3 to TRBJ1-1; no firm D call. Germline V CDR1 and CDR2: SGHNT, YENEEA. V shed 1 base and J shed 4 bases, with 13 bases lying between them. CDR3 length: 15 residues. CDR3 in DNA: TGTGCCAGCAGCTTAGTTCCGGGAAGGTCCACTGAAGCTTTCTTT. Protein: CASSLVPGRSTEAFF.

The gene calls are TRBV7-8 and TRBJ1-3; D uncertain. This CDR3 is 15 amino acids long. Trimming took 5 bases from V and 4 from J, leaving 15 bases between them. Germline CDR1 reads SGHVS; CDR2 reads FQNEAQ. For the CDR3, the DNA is TGTGCCAGCAGCCTGCGAAGTCTAGGCGGAAACACCATATATTTT. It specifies CASSLRSLGGNTIYF.

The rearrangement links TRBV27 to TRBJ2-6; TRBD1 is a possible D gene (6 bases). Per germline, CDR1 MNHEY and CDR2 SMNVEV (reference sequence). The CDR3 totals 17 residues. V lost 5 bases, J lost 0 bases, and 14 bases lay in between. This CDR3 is CASSIQGLGSGANVLTF. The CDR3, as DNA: TGTGCCAGCAGTATTCAGGGGTTAGGCTCTGGGGCCAACGTCCTGACTTTC.

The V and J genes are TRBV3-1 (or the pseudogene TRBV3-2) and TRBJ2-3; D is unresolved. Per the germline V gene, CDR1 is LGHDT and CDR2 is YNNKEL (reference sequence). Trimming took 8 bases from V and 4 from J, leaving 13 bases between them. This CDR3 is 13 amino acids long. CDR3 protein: CASAPFEADTQYF. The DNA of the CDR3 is TGTGCCAGCGCCCCTTTTGAGGCAGATACGCAGTATTTT.

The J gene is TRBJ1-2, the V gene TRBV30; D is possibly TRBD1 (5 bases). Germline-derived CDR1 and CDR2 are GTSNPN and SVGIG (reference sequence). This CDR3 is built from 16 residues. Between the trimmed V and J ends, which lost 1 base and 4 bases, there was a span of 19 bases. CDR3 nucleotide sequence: TGTGCCTGGAGTGCCGGCCATACCTGGGGCCTCTATGGCTACACCTTC. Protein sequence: CAWSAGHTWGLYGYTF.

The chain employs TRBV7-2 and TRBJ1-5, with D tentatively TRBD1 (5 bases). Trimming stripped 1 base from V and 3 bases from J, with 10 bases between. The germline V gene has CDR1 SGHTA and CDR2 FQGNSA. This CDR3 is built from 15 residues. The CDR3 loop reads CASSLVDSVNQPQHF. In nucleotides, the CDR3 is TGTGCCAGCAGCTTAGTAGACAGTGTCAATCAGCCCCAGCATTTT.

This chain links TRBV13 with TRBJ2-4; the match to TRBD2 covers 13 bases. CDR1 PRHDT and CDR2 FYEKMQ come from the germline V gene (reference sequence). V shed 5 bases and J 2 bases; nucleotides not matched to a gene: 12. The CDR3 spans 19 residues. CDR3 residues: CASSLGLTSGGVSKNIQYF. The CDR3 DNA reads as TGTGCCAGCAGCCTGGGACTTACTAGCGGGGGGGTATCCAAAAACATTCAGTACTTC.

CDR3 sequence reads: CASSGPGMGEKLFF. The DNA for the CDR3 is TGCGCCAGCAGCGGCCCAGGGATGGGTGAAAAACTGTTTTTT. This sequence joins TRBV5-1 and TRBJ1-4, with a possible D match to TRBD1 (5 bases). CDR3 length: 14 amino acids. The germline V and J ends were trimmed by 4 bases and 7 bases, with 14 bases remaining between them. Germline V gene sequence: CDR1 SGHRS, CDR2 YFSETQ.

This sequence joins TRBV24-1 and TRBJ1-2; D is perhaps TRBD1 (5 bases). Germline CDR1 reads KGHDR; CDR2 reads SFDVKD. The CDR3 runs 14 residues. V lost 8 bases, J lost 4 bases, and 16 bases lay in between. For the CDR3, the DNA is TGTGCCACCATATCAGAAGGGGTGGCCTATGGCTACACCTTC. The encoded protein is CATISEGVAYGYTF.

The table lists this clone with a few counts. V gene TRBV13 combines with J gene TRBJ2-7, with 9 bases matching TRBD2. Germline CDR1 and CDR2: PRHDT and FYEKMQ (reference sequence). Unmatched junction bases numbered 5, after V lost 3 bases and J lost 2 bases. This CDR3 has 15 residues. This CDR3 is CASSLERGAAYEQYF. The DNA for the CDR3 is TGTGCCAGCAGCTTGGAGCGGGGGGCCGCCTACGAGCAGTACTTC. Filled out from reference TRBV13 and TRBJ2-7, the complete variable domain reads AAGVIQSPRHLIKEKRETATLKCYPIPRHDTVYWYQQGPGQDPQFLISFYEKMQSDKGSIPDRFSAQQFSDYHSELNMSSLELGDSALYFCASSLERGAAYEQYFGPGTRLTVT.

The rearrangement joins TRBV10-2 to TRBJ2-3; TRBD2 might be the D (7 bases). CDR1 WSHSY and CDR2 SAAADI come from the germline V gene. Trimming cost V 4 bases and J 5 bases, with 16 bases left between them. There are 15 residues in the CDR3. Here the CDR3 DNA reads TGCGCCAGCAGTGTGGGAGGGGGGGCTGGAGATACGCAGTATTTT. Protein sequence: CASSVGGGAGDTQYF.

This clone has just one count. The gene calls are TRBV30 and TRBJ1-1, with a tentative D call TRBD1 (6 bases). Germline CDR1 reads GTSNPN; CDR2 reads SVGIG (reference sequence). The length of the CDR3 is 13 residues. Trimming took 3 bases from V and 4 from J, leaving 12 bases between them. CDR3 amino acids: CAWSAQGSTEAFF. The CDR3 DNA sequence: TGTGCCTGGAGCGCTCAGGGGAGCACTGAAGCTTTCTTT.

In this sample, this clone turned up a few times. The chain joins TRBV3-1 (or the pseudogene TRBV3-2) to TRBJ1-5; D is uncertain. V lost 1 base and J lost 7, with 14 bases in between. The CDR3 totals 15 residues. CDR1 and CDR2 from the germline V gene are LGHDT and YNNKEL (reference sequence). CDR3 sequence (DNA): TGTGCCAGCAGCCAAGGCCCAGGTTCGGGGCAGCCCCAGCATTTT. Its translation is CASSQGPGSGQPQHF.

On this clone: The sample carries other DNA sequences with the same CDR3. In DNA, the CDR3 is TGTGCCAGCTCACCGGCCAGCTCCTACAATGAGCAGTTCTTC. Its protein is CASSPASSYNEQFF. The gene calls are TRBV18 and TRBJ2-1; D is unclear. This CDR3 is built from 14 residues. CDR1 and CDR2 (germline): KGHSH, LQKENI. Between the trimmed V and J ends, which lost 3 bases and 0 bases, there was a span of 6 bases.

The CDR3 nucleotides are TGTGCCAGCTCACCCTCCCGGACTAGCGGGGAGACAGATACGCAGTATTTT. Its translation is CASSPSRTSGETDTQYF. The rearrangement links TRBV18 to TRBJ2-3; TRBD2 agrees at 12 bases. The CDR3 is 17 residues long. After removal of 3 bases from V and 3 bases from J, the junction contained 7 bases not matched to a gene. Germline lookup yields CDR1 KGHSH and CDR2 LQKENI.

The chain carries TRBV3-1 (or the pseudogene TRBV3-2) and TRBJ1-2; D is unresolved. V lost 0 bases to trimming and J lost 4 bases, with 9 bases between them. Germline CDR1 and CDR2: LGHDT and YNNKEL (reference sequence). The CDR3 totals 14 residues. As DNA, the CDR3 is TGTGCCAGCAGCCAAGATCCTGGGAGCTATGGCTACACCTTC. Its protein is CASSQDPGSYGYTF.